This T cell receptor beta chain was captured in a study of T cell repertoires in cytomegalovirus infection (dated by TCRdb to about 2019). Concerning the study at large: The HLA type of each donor mattered for the analysis, because public TCR beta signatures pointed to carriage of CMV infection along with the matching HLA type.

For sequencing, an Illumina HiSeq 1500 was employed. The public reads were reprocessed in TCRdb via fastp at Q25 and MiXCR, keeping in-frame beta chains. CDR3 protein duplicates are merged, each entry listing the most common genes and DNA. The sample table records 65,000 to 90,000 distinct CDR3 sequences; 3.5% to 4.5% of these occur just once. Approximately 5% of the sample goes to the ten largest clones. General findings and caveats noted by the study authors: The ex vivo response was dominated by HLA-C-restricted CMV-specific TCR beta clonotypes, and the single most frequent clonotype in two of eight donors was supplied by these HLA-C-restricted clonotypes. In both this cohort and an independent roughly 350-donor cohort, the cumulative frequency of public TCR beta family members distinguished carriers of CMV infection plus the relevant HLA type.

This clonotype has at least ten counts. What this receptor recognizes is not known. Per-nucleotide qualities are absent, and no much larger clonotype sits a single base away. This sequence was found in a human donor in good health (CMV status not recorded). Some clones in this sample may be carry-over from other donors' samples. The sample taken for sequencing was PBMCs.

The nucleotide sequence reads as follows: TGTGCCTGGAGACCCCAAGGTACAGGGAACACTGAAGCTTTCTTT. Translated, this gives CAWRPQGTGNTEAFF. The chain employs TRBV30 and TRBJ1-1, with a tentative D gene TRBD1 over 5 matching bases. The germline V gene (reference sequence) sets CDR1 to GTSNPN and CDR2 to SVGIG. Spanning cysteine to phenylalanine, the CDR3 consists of 15 amino acids. Kept here is only the CDR3 DNA, which spans 45 bases and is read in frame from base 1. V is shortened by 3 bases, J by 1 base, and the region joining them spans 15 bases.